This section outlines one TCR beta chain sequence together with its context. These data come from a study of blood T cell repertoires in COVID-19. Recruits, aged 18 to 89 years, lived in 20 to 30 US areas. Per the original data handling: By means of reference gene primer amplification, nucleated cell counts were estimated. TCRdb's copy holds only in-frame clones and misses some; the assay was immunoSEQ multiplex PCR. That table gives V, J and clone size, and the DNA gave D and trimming. This table holds a few hundred thousand clones, nearly 90% found once. Trimming stripped 1 base from V and 7 bases from J, with 11 bases between. CDR1 and CDR2 (germline): SGHVS, FNYEAQ. The CDR3 is 15 amino acids.

The sequence was collected from a woman aged 18-29 years with acute COVID-19. The rearrangement links TRBV7-6 to TRBJ1-6, with D possibly being TRBD1 (5 bases). Material: PBMCs or T cells enriched from blood (not recorded which). The CDR3 is CASSLGQGVNSPLHF. CDR3 bases: TGTGCCAGCAGCTTAGGCCAGGGTGTGAATTCACCCCTCCACTTT.